The T cell receptor (beta chain) under discussion was sequenced for a study of blood T cells in healthy people across ages. The CDR3 is made up of 15 amino acids. The V end was cut by 4 bases, the J end by 3 bases, with 16 bases between. Germline assignment: CDR1 SGHTA and CDR2 FQGNSA. There were at least 6 micrograms of total RNA extracted from every sample. Study-level results: Significant beta diversity loss was already apparent by age 40, declining roughly linearly. Compared with aged donors, long-lived donors showed fewer expanded clones, suggesting selection. Diversity estimates drawn from one million T cells were deemed underestimates.

In this sample, this clonotype turned up a few times. Its target is unknown. With a J-beta primer mix and a sample-barcoded 5' primer, a second PCR ran roughly 7 to 11 cycles. MiXCR, applied by TCRdb to the 5' RACE reads, yields one record per CDR3 protein. The profile shows about 1.8 million distinct CDR3 sequences, roughly 52% of them singletons. The chain recombines TRBV7-2 with TRBJ2-7; maybe TRBD1 (6 bases). What was sequenced was blood. This receptor was obtained from a woman aged 40 to 55 in good health. CDR3 nucleotide sequence: TGTGCCAGCAGCTCACAACCGGTAGGGGGCTACGAGCAGTACTTC. It yields the protein CASSSQPVGGYEQYF.